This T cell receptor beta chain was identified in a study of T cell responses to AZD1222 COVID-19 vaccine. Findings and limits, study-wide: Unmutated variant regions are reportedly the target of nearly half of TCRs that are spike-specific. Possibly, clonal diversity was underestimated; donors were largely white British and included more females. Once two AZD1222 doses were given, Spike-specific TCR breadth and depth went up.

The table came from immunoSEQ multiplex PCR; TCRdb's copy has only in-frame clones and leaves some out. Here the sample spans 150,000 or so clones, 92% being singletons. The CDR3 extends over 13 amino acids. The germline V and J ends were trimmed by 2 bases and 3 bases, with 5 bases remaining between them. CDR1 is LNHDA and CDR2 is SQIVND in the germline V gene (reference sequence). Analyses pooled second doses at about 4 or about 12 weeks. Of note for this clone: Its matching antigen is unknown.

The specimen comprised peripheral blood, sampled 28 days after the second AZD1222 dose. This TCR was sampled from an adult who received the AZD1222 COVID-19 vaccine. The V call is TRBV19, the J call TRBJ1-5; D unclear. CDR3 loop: CASSINTNQPQHF. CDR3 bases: TGTGCCAGTAGTATAAACACCAATCAGCCCCAGCATTTT.